This TCR beta chain was captured by sequencing in a study of blood T cells in healthy people across ages. The authors ran a second PCR of about 7 to 11 cycles using a sample-barcoded 5' primer and a J-beta primer mix. Every cDNA molecule carried a tag from a template-switch adaptor bearing 12 random nucleotides. Researchers report that each sample yielded at least 2.5 million CDR3-containing paired-end reads. TCRdb fed the 5' RACE reads into MiXCR, producing one record per CDR3 protein. The data hold roughly 1,500,000 distinct CDR3 sequences, with 35% to 45% observed a single time. This CDR3 region has 11 residues. Trimming shortened V by 8 bases and J by 3 bases, and 8 bases separated the two germline ends.

This TCR came from a woman between 18 and 29 years old in good health. The sequenced sample was blood. V gene TRBV12-3 or TRBV12-4 combines with J gene TRBJ2-7, with D uncertain. The CDR3 DNA is TGTGCCAGCGGTGGGAACTACGAGCAGTACTTC. Its protein product is CASGGNYEQYF.